These 10 T cell receptor beta chains share one sample of origin, sequenced in a study of blood T cell repertoires in COVID-19. Profiling relied on immunoSEQ multiplex PCR, and the TCRdb table lists in-frame clones only, not all of them. The sample has some 180,000 clones, around 83% seen once; the top ten hold 3% to 3.5%. The specimen sequenced was PBMCs or T cells enriched from blood (not recorded which). Receptors were obtained from a woman aged 25 to 39 who had been exposed to COVID-19.

This clone was found a few times. This chain joins TRBV7-9 and TRBJ2-2; TRBD2 agrees at 9 bases. The CDR3 is 16 amino acids. The junction had 5 bases not matched to a gene; V was cut back by 5 bases and J by 1 base. Per germline, CDR1 SEHNR and CDR2 FQNEAQ (reference sequence). CDR3 protein: CASSPRSGGNTGELFF. In DNA form, the CDR3 reads TGTGCCAGCAGCCCCCGTAGCGGGGGGAACACCGGGGAGCTGTTTTTT.

The J gene is TRBJ2-1, the V gene TRBV19, with 10 bases fitting TRBD2. Germline assignment: CDR1 LNHDA and CDR2 SQIVND (reference sequence). V lost 3 bases to trimming and J lost 5 bases; unmatched junction nucleotides: 7. This CDR3 contains 16 residues. Here the CDR3 DNA reads TGTGCCAGTAGTATCCTTGGGCTAGCGGGGGACAATGAGCAGTTCTTC. Translating gives CASSILGLAGDNEQFF.

V and J are TRBV18 and TRBJ1-2, with 7 bases aligning to TRBD1. Germline CDR1 reads KGHSH; CDR2 reads LQKENI. The CDR3 totals 13 residues. V lost 3 bases, J lost 5 bases, and 3 bases stayed unmatched. The CDR3 reads CASSPSGQYGYTF. DNA for the CDR3: TGTGCCAGCTCACCCTCGGGACAGTATGGCTACACCTTC.

The V gene is TRBV19, the J gene TRBJ1-5; D might be TRBD1 (6 bases). The CDR3 has 14 amino acids. The germline CDR1 and CDR2 sequences are LNHDA and SQIVND (reference sequence). Trimming left V 10 bases short and J 3 bases short, with 16 bases between. The CDR3 spells CATARGMNNQPQHF. In nucleotides, the CDR3 is TGTGCCACGGCAAGGGGGATGAACAATCAGCCCCAGCATTTT. The variable domain in full, with the rest retrieved from reference TRBV19 and TRBJ1-5, is DGGITQSPKYLFRKEGQNVTLSCEQNLNHDAMYWYRQDPGQGLRLIYYSQIVNDFQKGDIAEGYSVSREKKESFPLTVTSAQKNPTAFYLCATARGMNNQPQHFGDGTRLSIL.

DNA for the CDR3: TGCGCCAGCAGCTTGTTCGGGGGGAATCCTGAAGCTTTCTTT. Amino acid sequence: CASSLFGGNPEAFF. This sequence joins TRBV5-1 and TRBJ1-1; D is perhaps TRBD1 (5 bases). This CDR3 region has 14 residues. Germline-derived CDR1 and CDR2 are SGHRS and YFSETQ. V shed 1 base and J shed 6 bases, with 13 bases lying between them.

The chain joins TRBV5-1 to TRBJ2-1; 8 bases fit TRBD2. V lost 1 base and J lost 6; bases outside the gene matches: 3. Germline-derived CDR1 and CDR2 are SGHRS and YFSETQ. This CDR3 spans 14 amino acids. The CDR3: CASSLSGGPNEQFF. CDR3 sequence (DNA): TGCGCCAGCAGCTTGTCGGGGGGGCCCAATGAGCAGTTCTTC.

The CDR3 DNA follows: TGTGCCAGCAGTTTAGAGGAGTATGGCTACACCTTC. This encodes CASSLEEYGYTF. The J gene is TRBJ1-2, the V gene TRBV12-3 or TRBV12-4; no clear D. The CDR3 runs to 12 residues. Trimming shortened V by 1 base and J by 5 bases, and 5 bases separated the two germline ends.

The chain carries TRBV9 and TRBJ1-2; D unresolved. The CDR3 loop spans 16 amino acids. CDR1 SGDLS and CDR2 YYNGEE come from the germline V gene. The germline V and J ends were trimmed by 0 bases and 0 bases, with 12 bases remaining between them. CDR3 bases: TGTGCCAGCAGCGTAGCAAGGTCAGGCCCTAACTATGGCTACACCTTC. It translates to CASSVARSGPNYGYTF.

This clone has only one observation. This rearrangement joins TRBV19 to TRBJ2-7; a weak D match, TRBD1 (6 bases). Per germline, CDR1 LNHDA and CDR2 SQIVND (reference sequence). The CDR3 loop spans 14 amino acids. The germline V and J ends were trimmed by 4 bases and 4 bases, with 14 bases remaining between them. CDR3 loop: CASSKEGRGYEQYF. The CDR3 bases are TGTGCCAGTAGTAAAGAGGGCAGGGGTTACGAGCAGTACTTC.

The chain employs TRBV5-4 and TRBJ2-7; TRBD1 is a possible D gene (6 bases). V was pared by 1 base and J by 3 bases, with 11 bases between. Per the germline V gene, CDR1 is SGHNT and CDR2 is YYREEE (reference sequence). This CDR3 spans 14 amino acids. CDR3 bases: TGTGCCAGCAGCTTGCCACAGGACAGCTACGAGCAGTACTTC. It yields the protein CASSLPQDSYEQYF.